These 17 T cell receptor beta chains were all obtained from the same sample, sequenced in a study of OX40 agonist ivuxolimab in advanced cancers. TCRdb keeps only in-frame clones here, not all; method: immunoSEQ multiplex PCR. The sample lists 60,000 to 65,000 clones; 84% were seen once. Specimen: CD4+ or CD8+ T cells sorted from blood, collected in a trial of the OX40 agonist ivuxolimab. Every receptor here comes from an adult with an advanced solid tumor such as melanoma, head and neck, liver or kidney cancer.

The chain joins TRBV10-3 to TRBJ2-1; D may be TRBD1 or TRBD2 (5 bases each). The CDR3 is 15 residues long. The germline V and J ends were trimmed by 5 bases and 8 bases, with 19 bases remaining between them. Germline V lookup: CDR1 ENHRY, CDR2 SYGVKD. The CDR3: CAISYPGRPRYEQFF. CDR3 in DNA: TGTGCCATCAGTTATCCGGGACGGCCTAGGTATGAGCAGTTCTTC.

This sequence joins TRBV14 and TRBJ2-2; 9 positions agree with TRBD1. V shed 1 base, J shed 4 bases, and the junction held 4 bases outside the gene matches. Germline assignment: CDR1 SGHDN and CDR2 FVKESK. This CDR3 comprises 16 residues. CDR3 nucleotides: TGTGCCAGCAGCCAAGGGGGGACAGGGTTCACCGGGGAGCTGTTTTTT. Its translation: CASSQGGTGFTGELFF.

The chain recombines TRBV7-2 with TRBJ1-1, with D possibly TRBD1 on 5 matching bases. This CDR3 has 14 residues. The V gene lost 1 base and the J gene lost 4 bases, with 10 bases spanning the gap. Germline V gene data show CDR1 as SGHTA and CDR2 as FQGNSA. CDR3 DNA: TGTGCCAGCAGCTTAGGCAGGGTTGGCACTGAAGCTTTCTTT. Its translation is CASSLGRVGTEAFF.

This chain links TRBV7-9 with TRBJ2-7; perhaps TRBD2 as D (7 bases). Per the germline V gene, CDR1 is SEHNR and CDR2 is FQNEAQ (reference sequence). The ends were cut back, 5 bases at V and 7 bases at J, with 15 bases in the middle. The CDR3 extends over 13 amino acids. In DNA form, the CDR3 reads TGTGCCAGCAGCATTAGGGGGGGGACGGAGCAGTACTTC. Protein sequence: CASSIRGGTEQYF.

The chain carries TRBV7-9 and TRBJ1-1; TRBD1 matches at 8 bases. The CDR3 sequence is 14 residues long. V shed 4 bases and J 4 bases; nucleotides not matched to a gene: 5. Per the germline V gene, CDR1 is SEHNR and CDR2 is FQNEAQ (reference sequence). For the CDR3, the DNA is TGTGCCAGCAGCTCCGGACAGGGCTCCACTGAAGCTTTCTTT. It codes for CASSSGQGSTEAFF.

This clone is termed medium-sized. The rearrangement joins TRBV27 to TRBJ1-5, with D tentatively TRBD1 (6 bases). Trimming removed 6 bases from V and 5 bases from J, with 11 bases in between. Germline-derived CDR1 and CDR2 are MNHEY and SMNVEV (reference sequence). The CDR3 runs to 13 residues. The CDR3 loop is CASRTGPDQPQHF. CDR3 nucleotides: TGTGCCAGCAGGACAGGACCCGATCAGCCCCAGCATTTT.

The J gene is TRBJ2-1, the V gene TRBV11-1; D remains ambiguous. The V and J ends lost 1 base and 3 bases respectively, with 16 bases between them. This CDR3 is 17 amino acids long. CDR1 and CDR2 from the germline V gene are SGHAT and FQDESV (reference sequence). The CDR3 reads CASSLVPAEMVYNEQFF. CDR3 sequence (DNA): TGTGCCAGCAGCTTAGTGCCTGCAGAGATGGTCTACAATGAGCAGTTCTTC.

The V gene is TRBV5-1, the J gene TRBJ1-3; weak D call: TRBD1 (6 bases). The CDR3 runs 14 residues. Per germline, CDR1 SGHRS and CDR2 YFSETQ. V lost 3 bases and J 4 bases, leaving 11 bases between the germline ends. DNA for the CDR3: TGCGCCAGCAGCTCCTCAGGGGCCGGAAACACCATATATTTT. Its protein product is CASSSSGAGNTIYF.

For the CDR3, the DNA is TGTGCCAGCAGTACAGGCTCCTACGAGCAGTACTTC. It yields the protein CASSTGSYEQYF. This chain links TRBV27 with TRBJ2-7; D may be TRBD1 (5 bases). Germline loops: CDR1 MNHEY, CDR2 SMNVEV (reference sequence). The CDR3 is made up of 12 amino acids. Trimming cost V 5 bases and J 0 bases, with 5 bases left between them.

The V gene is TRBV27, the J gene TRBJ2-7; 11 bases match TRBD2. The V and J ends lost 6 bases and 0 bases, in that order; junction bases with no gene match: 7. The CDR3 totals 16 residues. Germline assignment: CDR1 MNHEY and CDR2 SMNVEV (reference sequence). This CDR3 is CASSIGLAGDSYEQYF. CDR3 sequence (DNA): TGTGCCAGCAGCATTGGACTAGCGGGTGACTCCTACGAGCAGTACTTC.

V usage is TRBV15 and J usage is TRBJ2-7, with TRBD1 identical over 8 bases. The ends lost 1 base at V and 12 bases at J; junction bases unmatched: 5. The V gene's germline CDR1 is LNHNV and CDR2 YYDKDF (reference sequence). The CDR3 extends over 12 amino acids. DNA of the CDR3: TGTGCCACCAGCAGAGGACAGGGGATTCCGTACTTC. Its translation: CATSRGQGIPYF. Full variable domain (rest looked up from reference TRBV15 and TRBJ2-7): DAMVIQNPRYQVTQFGKPVTLSCSQTLNHNVMYWYQQKSSQAPKLLFHYYDKDFNNEADTPDNFQSRRPNTSFCFLDIRSPGLGDTAMYLCATSRGQGIPYFGPGTRLTVT.

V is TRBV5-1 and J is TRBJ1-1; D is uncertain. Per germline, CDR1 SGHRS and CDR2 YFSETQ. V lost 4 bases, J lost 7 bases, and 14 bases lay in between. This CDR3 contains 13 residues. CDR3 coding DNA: TGCGCCAGCAGCGTTGGGGAAATGGGTGAAGCTTTCTTT. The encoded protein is CASSVGEMGEAFF.

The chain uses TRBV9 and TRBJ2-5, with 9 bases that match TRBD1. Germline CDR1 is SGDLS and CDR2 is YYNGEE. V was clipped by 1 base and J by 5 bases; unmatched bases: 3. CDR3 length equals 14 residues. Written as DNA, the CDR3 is TGTGCCAGCAGCGTAACAGGGGGCTTGGAGACCCAGTACTTC. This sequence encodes CASSVTGGLETQYF.

CDR3 residues: CASSQAGDAEAFF. CDR3 sequence (DNA): TGCGCCAGCAGCCAAGCAGGGGATGCTGAAGCTTTCTTT. This rearrangement joins TRBV4-3 to TRBJ1-1, with D possibly TRBD1 on 6 matching bases. The germline CDR1 and CDR2 sequences are LGHNA and YSLEER. V lost 1 base to trimming and J lost 6 bases, with 9 bases between them. The CDR3 has 13 residues.

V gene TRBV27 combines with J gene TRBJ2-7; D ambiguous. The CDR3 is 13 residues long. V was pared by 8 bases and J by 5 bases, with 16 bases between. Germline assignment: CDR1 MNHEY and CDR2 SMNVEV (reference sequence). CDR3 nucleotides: TGTGCCAGCCCTATGCAGCCACCCCACGAGCAGTACTTC. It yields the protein CASPMQPPHEQYF.

The CDR3 DNA reads TGTGCCAGCAGCTCAGGGACTAGCGGGAGTAAATTCTTGGGTACGCAGTATTTT. Its protein product is CASSSGTSGSKFLGTQYF. The chain recombines TRBV11-2 with TRBJ2-3; 14 bases match TRBD2. V trimming: 4 bases; J trimming: 8 bases; junction bases outside the gene matches: 14. CDR3 length: 18 amino acids. From germline, CDR1 is SGHAT and CDR2 FQNNGV.

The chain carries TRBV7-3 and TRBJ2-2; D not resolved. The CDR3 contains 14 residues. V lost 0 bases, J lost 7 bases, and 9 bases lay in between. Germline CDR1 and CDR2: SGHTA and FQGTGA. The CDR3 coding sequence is TGTGCCAGCAGCTTAACCCCCATCTTCGGGGAGCTGTTTTTT. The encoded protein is CASSLTPIFGELFF.